The 31 T cell receptor beta chains presented below share a single source sample, sequenced in a study of blood T cell repertoires in COVID-19. Some clones are missing from TCRdb's copy, which holds only in-frame ones; the method was immunoSEQ multiplex PCR. This sample carries over 200,000 clones, roughly 80% of them seen once, and the ten largest clones take under 5%. Sequenced material: peripheral blood. All receptors derive from a man in his fifties or sixties with active or convalescent COVID-19.

This chain connects TRBV29-1 to TRBJ1-2; 7 nucleotides agree with TRBD1. Germline loops: CDR1 SQVTM, CDR2 ANQGSEA. The CDR3 spans 14 residues. V dropped 3 bases and J dropped 7; count of bases not matched to a gene: 11. CDR3 nucleotides: TGCAGCGTTGATGGCAGGGGGTTTGAAGGTGGCTACACCTTC. This gives the protein CSVDGRGFEGGYTF.

The CDR3 sequence: CASSLERAGGPGEQFF. CDR3 DNA sequence: TGTGCCAGCAGCTTAGAGCGTGCGGGGGGGCCTGGGGAGCAGTTCTTC. V and J are TRBV11-2 and TRBJ2-1; 9 positions agree with TRBD2. The CDR3 loop spans 16 amino acids. Germline V gene sequence: CDR1 SGHAT, CDR2 FQNNGV. Trimming removed 0 bases from V and 10 bases from J; junction bases left unmatched: 10.

CDR3 region: CASSQVNRGASYNEQFF. The DNA of the CDR3 is TGCGCCAGCAGCCAAGTCAATCGCGGGGCCTCCTACAATGAGCAGTTCTTC. The chain couples TRBV4-1 to TRBJ2-1; tentatively, D is TRBD2 (6 bases). The CDR3 runs 17 residues. Germline V gene data show CDR1 as MGHRA and CDR2 as YSYEKL. V was cut by 1 base and J by 0 bases, with 13 bases left in between.

The chain recombines TRBV5-6 with TRBJ2-5; D call uncertain. V was pared by 5 bases and J by 1 base, with 6 bases between. The CDR3 sequence is 12 residues long. Germline CDR1 SGHDT, CDR2 YYEEEE. The CDR3 DNA reads TGTGCCAGCAGTCGGGTCCAAGAGACCCAGTACTTC. Translating it yields CASSRVQETQYF.

The chain employs TRBV5-4 and TRBJ1-2, with no clear D. Trimming took off 0 bases at V and 1 base at J, with 10 bases between the two ends. The CDR3 covers 15 residues. Germline V CDR1 and CDR2: SGHNT, YYREEE (reference sequence). This CDR3 is CASSLASQINYGYTF. In DNA, the CDR3 is TGTGCCAGCAGCTTGGCCAGTCAGATTAACTATGGCTACACCTTC.

The V gene is TRBV5-4, the J gene TRBJ1-1; D remains unclear. The CDR3 length is 14 residues. Germline CDR1 SGHNT, CDR2 YYREEE (reference sequence). Trimming stripped 4 bases from V and 1 base from J, with 11 bases between. In nucleotides, the CDR3 is TGTGCCAGCAGCCCGCCCGGAGGGAACACTGAAGCTTTCTTT. Amino acid sequence: CASSPPGGNTEAFF.

The chain links TRBV19 to TRBJ2-7; D not certain. The V gene lost 5 bases and the J gene lost 5 bases, with 10 bases spanning the gap. CDR1 is LNHDA and CDR2 is SQIVND in the germline V gene (reference sequence). This CDR3 spans 12 amino acids. CDR3 sequence (DNA): TGTGCCAGTAGTGGCCCTAGTCACGAGCAGTACTTC. This encodes CASSGPSHEQYF.

This clone was observed a single time. V gene TRBV5-1 combines with J gene TRBJ2-7; 9 bases agree with TRBD1. This CDR3 has 15 amino acids. V lost 0 bases and J lost 5; bases outside the gene matches: 6. Germline-derived CDR1 and CDR2 are SGHRS and YFSETQ. The CDR3 sequence is CASSLEGQGYDEQYF. The CDR3 coding sequence is TGCGCCAGCAGCTTGGAGGGACAGGGTTATGACGAGCAGTACTTC.

The chain carries TRBV5-1 and TRBJ2-7, with D possibly TRBD1 on 6 matching bases. With 3 bases removed from V and 0 bases from J, the gap between germline ends came to 10 bases. Germline assignment: CDR1 SGHRS and CDR2 YFSETQ. The CDR3 is made up of 14 amino acids. The CDR3 region is CASSSRTDSYEQYF. The CDR3 DNA reads TGCGCCAGCAGCTCACGGACAGACTCCTACGAGCAGTACTTC. Complete variable domain (other parts from reference TRBV5-1 and TRBJ2-7): KAGVTQTPRYLIKTRGQQVTLSCSPISGHRSVSWYQQTPGQGLQFLFEYFSETQRNKGNFPGRFSGRQFSNSRSEMNVSTLELGDSALYLCASSSRTDSYEQYFGPGTRLTVT.

As concerns this clone: Its ends do not fully match the called genes, so a read error is possible. This chain uses TRBV6-2 or TRBV6-3 with TRBJ1-1, with 11 positions matching TRBD1. The CDR3 spans 14 residues. CDR1 and CDR2 from the germline V gene are MNHEY and SVGEGT. In DNA, the CDR3 is TGTGCTAGCAGTCGGACAGGGGGCCGCACTGAAGCTTTCTTT. This codes for CASSRTGGRTEAFF.

The chain uses TRBV30 and TRBJ1-1; 7 nucleotides agree with TRBD1. J gave up 4 bases and V 3 bases, and 11 bases lay outside the gene matches. The CDR3 runs to 15 residues. Germline CDR1 is GTSNPN and CDR2 is SVGIG (reference sequence). The CDR3 nucleotides read TGTGCCTGGAGGACTGGACAGGCGTATACCACTGAAGCTTTCTTT. It yields the protein CAWRTGQAYTTEAFF.

This chain links TRBV19 with TRBJ2-6; maybe TRBD2 (5 bases). The ends were cut back, 2 bases at V and 2 bases at J, with 10 bases in the middle. Germline V gives CDR1 LNHDA, CDR2 SQIVND (reference sequence). The CDR3 is 16 residues long. The CDR3 protein is CASSIRGLAGANVLTF. The DNA for the CDR3 is TGTGCCAGTAGTATACGAGGGTTGGCTGGGGCCAACGTCCTGACTTTC.

The chain is built from TRBV12-3 or TRBV12-4 and TRBJ1-2, with a weak D call TRBD1 (6 bases). Trimming shortened V by 6 bases and J by 8 bases, and 16 bases separated the two germline ends. The CDR3 runs to 13 residues. CDR3 DNA sequence: TGTGCCAGCAGACCCCTATCAGGGGCAGGCTACACCTTC. It specifies CASRPLSGAGYTF.

This sequence joins TRBV3-1 (or the pseudogene TRBV3-2) and TRBJ1-2; D gene unclear. Germline V CDR1 and CDR2: LGHDT, YNNKEL (reference sequence). Trimming took 0 bases from V and 8 from J, leaving 19 bases between them. CDR3 length: 16 amino acids. CDR3 DNA: TGTGCCAGCAGCCAAGAAGGAGATAGAGGGATACGGGGCTACACCTTC. This translates into CASSQEGDRGIRGYTF.

The table lists this clone with a few counts. The chain links TRBV10-3 to TRBJ1-1; D uncertain. This CDR3 is built from 13 residues. The V and J ends lost 7 bases and 0 bases respectively, with 9 bases between them. CDR1 is ENHRY, CDR2 SYGVKD, per germline. In nucleotides, the CDR3 is TGTGCCATCAAGGAGATCCTGAACACTGAAGCTTTCTTT. It specifies CAIKEILNTEAFF.

In its sample, this clone was seen once. The chain carries TRBV12-5 and TRBJ1-5; D unclear. From germline, CDR1 is LGHNT and CDR2 FRNRAP. Trimming cost V 3 bases and J 0 bases, with 15 bases left between them. CDR3 size: 17 residues. Here the CDR3 DNA reads TGTGCTAGTGGTTTACCGGGAGTATCGTATAGCAATCAGCCCCAGCATTTT. Translation: CASGLPGVSYSNQPQHF.

There are a few counts of this clone. The CDR3: CASGPTGQAGETQYF. The CDR3 bases are TGTGCCAGCGGCCCAACAGGACAGGCGGGTGAGACCCAGTACTTC. V usage is TRBV6-6 and J usage is TRBJ2-5, with 7 bases identical to TRBD1. V lost 8 bases to trimming and J lost 5 bases; unmatched junction nucleotides: 14. Germline-derived CDR1 and CDR2 are MNHNY and SVGAGI (reference sequence). The CDR3 sequence is 15 residues long.

This clone showed up just once. This chain connects TRBV11-2 to TRBJ2-3, with D tentatively TRBD2 (6 bases). The CDR3 sequence is 14 residues long. V was cut by 3 bases and J by 7 bases, with 14 bases left in between. Germline-derived CDR1 and CDR2 are SGHAT and FQNNGV. In nucleotides, the CDR3 is TGTGCCAGCAGCTTTAATGTCCGGGGGAATACGCAGTATTTT. Its translation: CASSFNVRGNTQYF.

The gene calls are TRBV19 and TRBJ2-1; 8 bases line up with TRBD1. The CDR3 is 15 amino acids. Germline trimming cut 2 bases from V and 8 bases from J; bases unmatched to any gene: 8. Looked up from germline, CDR1 is LNHDA and CDR2 is SQIVND (reference sequence). The CDR3 DNA is TGTGCCAGTAGTATACTTACAGGGGGAGTGGATGAGCAGTTCTTC. Translating it yields CASSILTGGVDEQFF.

This chain joins TRBV9 and TRBJ2-3; D is unresolved. V gave up 3 bases and J gave up 2 bases, with 10 bases separating them. Germline assignment: CDR1 SGDLS and CDR2 YYNGEE. CDR3 length: 14 residues. This CDR3 is CASSALDSTDTQYF. The CDR3 DNA is TGTGCCAGCAGCGCCCTAGACTCCACAGATACGCAGTATTTT.

This clone was seen only a few times. The rearrangement links TRBV10-3 to TRBJ2-7, with TRBD1 matching 8 bases. V gave up 3 bases and J gave up 6 bases; unmatched junction bases: 7. The CDR3 covers 14 residues. Germline CDR1 is ENHRY and CDR2 is SYGVKD. The CDR3 sequence: CAISDKTGVSEQYF. The DNA of the CDR3 is TGTGCCATCAGTGATAAGACAGGGGTATCCGAGCAGTACTTC.

The J gene is TRBJ2-3, the V gene TRBV19; 8 positions match TRBD2. Germline V gives CDR1 LNHDA, CDR2 SQIVND (reference sequence). The CDR3 loop spans 15 amino acids. The junction had 3 bases not matched to a gene; V was cut back by 3 bases and J by 1 base. The DNA of the CDR3 is TGTGCCAGTAGTATCCCGGGGGGGGGCACAGATACGCAGTATTTT. Translation: CASSIPGGGTDTQYF. The full variable domain, completed using reference TRBV19 and TRBJ2-3, is DGGITQSPKYLFRKEGQNVTLSCEQNLNHDAMYWYRQDPGQGLRLIYYSQIVNDFQKGDIAEGYSVSREKKESFPLTVTSAQKNPTAFYLCASSIPGGGTDTQYFGPGTRLTVL.

The chain uses TRBV5-1 and TRBJ2-2; 7 nucleotides agree with TRBD2. Germline loops: CDR1 SGHRS, CDR2 YFSETQ. J was trimmed by 2 bases and V by 1 base; bases with no gene match: 8. The CDR3 loop spans 17 amino acids. CDR3 amino acids: CASSLPPSGVNTGELFF. The CDR3 region has the DNA TGCGCCAGCAGCTTGCCCCCCAGCGGGGTTAACACCGGGGAGCTGTTTTTT.

The rearrangement links TRBV15 to TRBJ1-5, with D maybe TRBD1 (5 bases). Germline V lookup: CDR1 LNHNV, CDR2 YYDKDF (reference sequence). The CDR3 has 14 residues. V shed 4 bases and J shed 5 bases, with 12 bases lying between them. The CDR3 loop reads CATSILKGHQPQHF. CDR3 in DNA: TGTGCCACCAGCATATTGAAGGGGCATCAGCCCCAGCATTTT.

J is TRBJ2-7 and V is TRBV5-6; D unresolved. CDR1 and CDR2 (germline): SGHDT, YYEEEE. This CDR3 is built from 14 residues. V lost 3 bases to trimming and J lost 1 base, with 11 bases between them. The CDR3, as DNA: TGTGCCAGCAGCTCAACCGGGTTTTCCTACGAGCAGTACTTC. Amino acids: CASSSTGFSYEQYF.

The chain carries TRBV3-1 (or the pseudogene TRBV3-2) and TRBJ2-7; D is perhaps TRBD2 (5 bases). The CDR3 is 15 amino acids. Germline V lookup: CDR1 LGHDT, CDR2 YNNKEL (reference sequence). V lost 2 bases, J lost 3 bases, and 14 bases lay in between. CDR3 loop: CASSQLPGSLYEQYF. The CDR3 coding sequence is TGTGCCAGCAGCCAACTGCCGGGATCTCTCTACGAGCAGTACTTC.

The rearrangement joins TRBV7-4 to TRBJ2-3; a possible D gene is TRBD2 (5 bases). The CDR3 is made up of 14 amino acids. V was clipped by 4 bases and J by 1 base, with 9 bases between them. CDR1 SGHVT and CDR2 SQSDAQ come from the germline V gene. Here the CDR3 DNA reads TGTGCCAGCAGCTCCTACGGGGGCACAGATACGCAGTATTTT. Its protein product is CASSSYGGTDTQYF.

V is TRBV7-6 and J is TRBJ1-5; D unclear. The CDR3 is 14 amino acids. V gave up 3 bases and J gave up 0 bases, with 6 bases separating them. The V gene's germline CDR1 is SGHVS and CDR2 FNYEAQ. The CDR3 DNA sequence: TGTGCCAGCAGCTTGGAGGTTAGCAATCAGCCCCAGCATTTT. Translation: CASSLEVSNQPQHF.

The rearrangement joins TRBV30 to TRBJ1-2; TRBD1 matches at 8 bases. The CDR3 totals 13 residues. Germline V gene data show CDR1 as GTSNPN and CDR2 as SVGIG (reference sequence). The V and J ends lost 3 bases and 6 bases, in that order; junction bases with no gene match: 6. The CDR3 here is CAWSVDREDGYTF. The CDR3 DNA reads as TGTGCCTGGAGCGTGGACAGGGAGGATGGCTACACCTTC.

The chain joins TRBV6-5 to TRBJ1-1; 8 nucleotides match TRBD1. The CDR3 spans 15 residues. CDR1 and CDR2 (germline): MNHEY, SVGAGI. V shed 5 bases and J 1 base; nucleotides not matched to a gene: 6. The DNA for the CDR3 is TGTGCCAGCAGTCCAGACAGGGGATCGAACACTGAAGCTTTCTTT. Protein: CASSPDRGSNTEAFF.

The chain combines TRBV7-2 with TRBJ2-3, with D possibly matching TRBD1 (6 bases). Trimming removed 3 bases at V and 2 bases at J, with 12 bases between. CDR3 length: 15 amino acids. Per germline, CDR1 SGHTA and CDR2 FQGNSA. The CDR3 reads CASSFEGVFTDTQYF. In DNA, the CDR3 is TGTGCCAGCAGCTTTGAGGGGGTGTTCACAGATACGCAGTATTTT.